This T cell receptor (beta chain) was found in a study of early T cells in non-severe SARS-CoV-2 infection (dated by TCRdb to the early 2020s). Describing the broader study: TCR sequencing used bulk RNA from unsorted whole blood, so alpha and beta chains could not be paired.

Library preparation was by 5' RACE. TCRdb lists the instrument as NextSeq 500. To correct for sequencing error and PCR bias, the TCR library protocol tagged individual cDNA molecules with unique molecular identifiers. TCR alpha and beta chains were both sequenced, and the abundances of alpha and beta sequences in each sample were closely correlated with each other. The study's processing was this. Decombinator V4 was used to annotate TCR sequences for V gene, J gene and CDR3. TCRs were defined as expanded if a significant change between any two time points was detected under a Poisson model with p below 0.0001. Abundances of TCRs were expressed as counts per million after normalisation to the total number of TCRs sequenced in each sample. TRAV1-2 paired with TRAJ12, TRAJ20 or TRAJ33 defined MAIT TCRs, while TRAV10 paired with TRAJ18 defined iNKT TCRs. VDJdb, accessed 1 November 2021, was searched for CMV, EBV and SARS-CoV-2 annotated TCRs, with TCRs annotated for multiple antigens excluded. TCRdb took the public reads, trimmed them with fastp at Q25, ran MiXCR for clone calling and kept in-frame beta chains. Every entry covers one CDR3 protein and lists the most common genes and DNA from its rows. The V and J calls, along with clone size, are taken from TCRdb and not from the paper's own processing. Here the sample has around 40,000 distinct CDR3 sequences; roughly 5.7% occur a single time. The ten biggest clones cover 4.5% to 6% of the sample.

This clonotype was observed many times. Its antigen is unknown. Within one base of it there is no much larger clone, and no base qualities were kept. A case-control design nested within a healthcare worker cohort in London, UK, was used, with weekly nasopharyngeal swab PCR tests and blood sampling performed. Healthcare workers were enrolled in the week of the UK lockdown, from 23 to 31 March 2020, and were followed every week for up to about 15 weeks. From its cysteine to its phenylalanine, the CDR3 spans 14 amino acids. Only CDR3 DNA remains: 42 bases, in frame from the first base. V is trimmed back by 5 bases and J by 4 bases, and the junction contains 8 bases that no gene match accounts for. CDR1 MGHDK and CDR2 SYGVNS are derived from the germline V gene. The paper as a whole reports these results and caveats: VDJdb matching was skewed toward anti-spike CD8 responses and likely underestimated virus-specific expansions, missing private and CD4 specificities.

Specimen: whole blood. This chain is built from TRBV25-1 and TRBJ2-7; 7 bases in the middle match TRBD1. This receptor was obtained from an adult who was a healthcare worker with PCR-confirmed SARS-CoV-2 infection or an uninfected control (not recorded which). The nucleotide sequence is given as TGTGCCAGCAGTAAAGACAGGGTTTCTTACGAGCAGTACTTC. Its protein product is CASSKDRVSYEQYF.